Listed below are T cell receptor beta chains from one sample, sequenced in a study of monozygotic twins with inflammatory bowel disease. One entry per CDR3 protein, without DNA, is what TCRdb gives after re-calling the 5' RACE reads. The specimen's table records around 230,000 distinct CDR3 sequences. The sample consisted of blood. Receptors originate from a human donor with ulcerative colitis or Crohn's disease, or a healthy co-twin of an affected twin (not recorded which). The CDR3 runs from the conserved cysteine through the conserved F or W.

j_gene	v_gene	CDR3aa
TRBJ2-1	TRBV6-1	CASAGPTRLDEQFF
TRBJ2-5	TRBV2	CASGYQETQYF
TRBJ1-2	TRBV29-1	CSVVDLGQLAAYGYTF
TRBJ1-2	TRBV2	CASKLPGRNYGYTF
TRBJ2-3	TRBV7-2	CASSLAPQTSGGAMDTQYF
TRBJ1-1	TRBV18	CASSPIVGMNTEAFF
TRBJ2-5	TRBV5-4	CASSLLGPQETQYF
TRBJ1-4	TRBV6-6	CASRTGGGEKLFF
TRBJ1-1	TRBV5-1	CASSLAGSGMSTEAFF
TRBJ2-3	TRBV5-6	CASSSISTDTQYF
TRBJ1-6	TRBV6-5	CASSYQGSPLHF
TRBJ1-2	TRBV20-1	CSAPELLHGYTF
TRBJ2-7	TRBV6-5	CASSWGRGAYEQYF
TRBJ2-2	TRBV7-8	CASSPRWGEAGELFF
TRBJ1-4	TRBV5-1	CASSSGTGGEVVEKLFF
TRBJ1-1	TRBV5-6	CASSFRNTEAFF
TRBJ2-7	TRBV5-1	CASGVLSSTYEQYF
TRBJ2-1	TRBV7-2	CASSRTGGREQFF
TRBJ1-4	TRBV20-1	CSASGAGLATNEKLFF
TRBJ1-6	TRBV6-1	CASSQTGSSYNSPLHF
TRBJ2-4	TRBV7-8	CASSLTGTASKNIQYF
TRBJ1-1	TRBV7-2	CASSLFYRLNTEAFF
TRBJ2-1	TRBV7-9	CASSSILKTGGKKFGEQFF
TRBJ1-2	TRBV27	CASSPGQGGSGYTF
TRBJ2-3	TRBV20-1	CSARAVGGPQYTQYF
TRBJ2-3	TRBV5-1	CASSLKWRGSGTDTQYF
TRBJ2-1	TRBV3-1	CASSQQSLGGNEQFF
TRBJ2-3	TRBV5-1	CASSLSGLGTDTQYF
TRBJ2-1	TRBV5-1	CASSLLAGGTNEQFF
TRBJ2-1	TRBV7-2	CASSPHGPDNEQFF
TRBJ2-1	TRBV24-1	CATSAATYNEQFF
TRBJ1-1	TRBV10-1	CASTTGTEAFF
TRBJ2-1	TRBV6-5	CASSYHTEGSEQFF